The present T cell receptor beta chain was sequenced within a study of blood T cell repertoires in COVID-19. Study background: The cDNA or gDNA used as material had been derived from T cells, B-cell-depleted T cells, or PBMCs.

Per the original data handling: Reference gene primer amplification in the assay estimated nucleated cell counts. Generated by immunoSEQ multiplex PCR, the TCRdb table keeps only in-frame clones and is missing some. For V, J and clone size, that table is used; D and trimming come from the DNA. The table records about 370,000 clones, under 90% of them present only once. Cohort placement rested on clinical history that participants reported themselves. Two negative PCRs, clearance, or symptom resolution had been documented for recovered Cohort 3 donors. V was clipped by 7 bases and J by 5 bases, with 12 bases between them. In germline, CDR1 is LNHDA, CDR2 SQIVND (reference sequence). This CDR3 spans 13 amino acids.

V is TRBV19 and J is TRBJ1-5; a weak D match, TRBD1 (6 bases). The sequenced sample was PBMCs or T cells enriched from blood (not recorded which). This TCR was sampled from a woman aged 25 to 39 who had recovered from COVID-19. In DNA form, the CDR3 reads TGTGCCAGTAAACAGGGCTTGTATCAGCCCCAGCATTTT. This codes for CASKQGLYQPQHF. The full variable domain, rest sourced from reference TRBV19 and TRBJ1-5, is DGGITQSPKYLFRKEGQNVTLSCEQNLNHDAMYWYRQDPGQGLRLIYYSQIVNDFQKGDIAEGYSVSREKKESFPLTVTSAQKNPTAFYLCASKQGLYQPQHFGDGTRLSIL.